The next 10 T cell receptor beta chains were all read from a single sample in a study of blood T cell repertoires in COVID-19. TCRdb's copy holds only in-frame clones and misses some; the assay was immunoSEQ multiplex PCR. This repertoire shows some 50,000 clones, approximately 81% found once; its top ten account for 2% to 3%. The sequenced sample was peripheral blood. The receptors were gathered from a man aged 50 to 60 with acute or convalescent COVID-19.

This chain links TRBV2 with TRBJ2-5, with 11 nucleotides matching TRBD1. With V trimmed by 6 bases and J by 4 bases, 1 base remained unmatched. Per the germline V gene, CDR1 is SNHLY and CDR2 is FYNNEI. This CDR3 spans 13 amino acids. CDR3 sequence reads: CASRGQGGETQYF. The CDR3 DNA reads TGTGCCAGCAGGGGACAGGGGGGAGAGACCCAGTACTTC.

This clone was counted only a few times. The J gene is TRBJ1-5, the V gene TRBV7-2, with D tentatively TRBD1 (6 bases). V was cut by 2 bases and J by 2 bases, with 10 bases left in between. Per the germline V gene, CDR1 is SGHTA and CDR2 is FQGNSA. CDR3 size: 15 residues. In DNA form, the CDR3 reads TGTGCCAGCAGCTTATTGGCAGGGGGCAATCAGCCCCAGCATTTT. This gives the protein CASSLLAGGNQPQHF.

This clone appeared once. The chain is built from TRBV28 and TRBJ1-3; weak D call: TRBD1 (6 bases). V was trimmed by 4 bases and J by 3 bases, leaving 13 bases between them. The CDR3 covers 15 residues. In germline, CDR1 is MDHEN, CDR2 SYDVKM. The CDR3 nucleotides are TGTGCCAGCAGTTCCCCGGCAGGGGTTGGAAACACCATATATTTT. This gives the protein CASSSPAGVGNTIYF.

The chain links TRBV2 to TRBJ1-3; 7 nucleotides match TRBD1. Germline CDR1 SNHLY, CDR2 FYNNEI. This CDR3 is built from 16 residues. With V trimmed by 2 bases and J by 4 bases, 8 bases remained unmatched. The CDR3 reads CASSEQAGGLGNTIYF. DNA for the CDR3: TGTGCCAGCAGTGAACAGGCAGGGGGACTCGGAAACACCATATATTTT.

This clone was found once. The V call is TRBV28, the J call TRBJ2-1; 9 bases match TRBD2. CDR3 length: 13 residues. V lost 10 bases, J lost 2 bases, and 3 bases stayed unmatched. Germline V CDR1 and CDR2: MDHEN, SYDVKM. CDR3 sequence (DNA): TGTGCCACTAGCGGGATCCCCTACAATGAGCAGTTCTTC. Translated: CATSGIPYNEQFF.

V and J are TRBV18 and TRBJ2-1; weak D call: TRBD2 (5 bases). The germline V gene has CDR1 KGHSH and CDR2 LQKENI. The germline V and J ends were trimmed by 2 bases and 0 bases, with 14 bases remaining between them. The CDR3 contains 17 residues. The CDR3: CASSPNGGGISYNEQFF. The CDR3 region has the DNA TGTGCCAGCTCACCAAATGGAGGTGGGATCTCCTACAATGAGCAGTTCTTC.

CDR3 DNA: TGTGCCAGCAGAGAGACAGGAAAGGGCTATGGCTACACCTTC. Its protein is CASRETGKGYGYTF. The chain joins TRBV25-1 to TRBJ1-2, with TRBD1 as a possible D gene (6 bases). Trimming shortened V by 6 bases and J by 4 bases, and 15 bases separated the two germline ends. The germline V gene has CDR1 MGHDK and CDR2 SYGVNS. The CDR3 is 14 amino acids.

Details on this clone: Other DNA sequences from this sample encode an identical CDR3 as well. The chain is built from TRBV4-1 and TRBJ1-2; 7 bases fit TRBD1. In germline, CDR1 is MGHRA, CDR2 YSYEKL. J gave up 2 bases and V 6 bases, and 6 bases lay outside the gene matches. The CDR3 runs to 14 residues. CDR3 nucleotides: TGCGCCAGCAGACCGACAGGGTCCAACTATGGCTACACCTTC. Protein product: CASRPTGSNYGYTF.

This clone is medium-sized (0.01 to 0.1%) within its sample. The chain combines TRBV7-9 with TRBJ1-3; 8 nucleotides align to TRBD1. The CDR3 has 16 amino acids. The V segment lost 1 base and the J segment 0 bases; nucleotides outside the gene matches: 2. Per germline, CDR1 SEHNR and CDR2 FQNEAQ (reference sequence). CDR3 sequence reads: CASSLGQGSSGNTIYF. The CDR3 coding sequence is TGTGCCAGCAGCTTAGGACAGGGGAGCTCTGGAAACACCATATATTTT.

This clone occurred once. This chain links TRBV28 with TRBJ1-3, with TRBD1 as a possible D gene (5 bases). V was pared by 5 bases and J by 0 bases, with 11 bases between. The CDR3 covers 15 residues. Germline CDR1 is MDHEN and CDR2 is SYDVKM. The chain's CDR3 is CASSDSSSSGNTIYF. Here the CDR3 DNA reads TGTGCCAGCAGTGACAGTTCATCCTCTGGAAACACCATATATTTT.